This T cell receptor (beta chain) originates from a study of monozygotic twins with inflammatory bowel disease. After re-calling the 5' RACE reads, TCRdb lists one entry per CDR3 protein, DNA absent. The listing records 200,000 to 250,000 distinct CDR3 sequences. Study outcomes and limitations: For IBD, no single strong associated signal or clonotype was supported. IBD patients share fewer clonotypes with other people than healthy twins do, especially with disease activity.

As concerns this clonotype: Its antigen is not known.

The CDR3 sequence is 13 residues long. Germline CDR1 reads MNHNS; CDR2 reads SASEGT. This TCR was sampled from a human donor with ulcerative colitis or Crohn's disease, or a healthy co-twin of an affected twin (not recorded which). The chain employs TRBV6-1 and TRBJ2-5. The sample was blood. The CDR3 sequence is CASSDPPRETQYF.